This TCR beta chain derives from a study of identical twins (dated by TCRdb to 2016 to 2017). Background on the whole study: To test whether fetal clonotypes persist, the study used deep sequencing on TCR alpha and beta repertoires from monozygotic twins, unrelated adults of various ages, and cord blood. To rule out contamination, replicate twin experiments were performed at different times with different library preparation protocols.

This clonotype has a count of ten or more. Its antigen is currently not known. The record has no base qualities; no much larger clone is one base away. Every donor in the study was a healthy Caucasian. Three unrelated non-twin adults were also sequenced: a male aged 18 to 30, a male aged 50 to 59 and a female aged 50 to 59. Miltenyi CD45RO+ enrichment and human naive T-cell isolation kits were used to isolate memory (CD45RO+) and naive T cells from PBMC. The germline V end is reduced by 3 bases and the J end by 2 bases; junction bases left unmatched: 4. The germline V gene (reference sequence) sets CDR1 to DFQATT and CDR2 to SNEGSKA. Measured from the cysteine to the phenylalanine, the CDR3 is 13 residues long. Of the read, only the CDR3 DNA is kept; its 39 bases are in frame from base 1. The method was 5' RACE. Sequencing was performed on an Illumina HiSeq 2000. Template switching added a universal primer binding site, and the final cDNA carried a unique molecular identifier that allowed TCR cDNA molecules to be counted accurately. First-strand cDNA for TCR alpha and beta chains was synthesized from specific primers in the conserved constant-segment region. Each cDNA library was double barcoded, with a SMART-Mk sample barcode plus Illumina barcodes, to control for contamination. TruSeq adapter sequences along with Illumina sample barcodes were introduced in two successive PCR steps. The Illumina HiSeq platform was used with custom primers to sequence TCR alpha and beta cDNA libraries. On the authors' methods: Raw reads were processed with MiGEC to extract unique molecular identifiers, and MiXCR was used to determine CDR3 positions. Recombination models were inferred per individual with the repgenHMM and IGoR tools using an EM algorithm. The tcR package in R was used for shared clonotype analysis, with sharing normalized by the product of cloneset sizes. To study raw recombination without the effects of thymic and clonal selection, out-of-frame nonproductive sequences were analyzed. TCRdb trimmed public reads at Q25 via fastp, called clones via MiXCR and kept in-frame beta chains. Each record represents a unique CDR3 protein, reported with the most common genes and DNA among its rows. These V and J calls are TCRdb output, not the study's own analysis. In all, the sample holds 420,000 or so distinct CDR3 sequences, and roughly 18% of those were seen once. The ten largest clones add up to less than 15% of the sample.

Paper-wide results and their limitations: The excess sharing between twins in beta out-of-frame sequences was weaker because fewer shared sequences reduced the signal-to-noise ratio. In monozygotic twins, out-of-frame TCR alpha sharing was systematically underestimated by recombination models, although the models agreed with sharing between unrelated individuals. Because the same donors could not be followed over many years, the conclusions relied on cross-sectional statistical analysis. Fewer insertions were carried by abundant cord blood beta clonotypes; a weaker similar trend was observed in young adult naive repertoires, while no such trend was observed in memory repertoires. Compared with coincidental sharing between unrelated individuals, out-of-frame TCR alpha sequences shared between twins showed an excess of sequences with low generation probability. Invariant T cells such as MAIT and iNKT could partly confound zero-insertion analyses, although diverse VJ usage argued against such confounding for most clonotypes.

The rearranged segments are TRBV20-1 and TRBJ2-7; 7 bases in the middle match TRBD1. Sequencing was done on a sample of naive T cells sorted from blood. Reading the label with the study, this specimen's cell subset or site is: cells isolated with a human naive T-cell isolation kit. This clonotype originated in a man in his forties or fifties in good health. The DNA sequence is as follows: TGCAGTGCTAGGCGGACAGGTCCCTACGAGCAGTACTTC. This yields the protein CSARRTGPYEQYF.